These 15 T cell receptor beta chains were all obtained from the same sample, sequenced in a study of blood T cell repertoires in COVID-19. Here immunoSEQ multiplex PCR was the method, and the copy in TCRdb shows in-frame clones only, minus some. The data contain more than 150,000 clones, around 86% of them singletons. What was sequenced was peripheral blood. The receptors come from a middle-aged man with acute or convalescent COVID-19.

The chain recombines TRBV5-6 with TRBJ1-2, with D tentatively TRBD1 (5 bases). Germline CDR1 is SGHDT and CDR2 is YYEEEE. The germline V and J ends were trimmed by 4 bases and 0 bases, with 13 bases remaining between them. The CDR3 runs 15 residues. CDR3 residues: CASSDTGAANYGYTF. CDR3 sequence (DNA): TGTGCCAGCAGCGACACAGGAGCTGCTAACTATGGCTACACCTTC. The full variable domain, in which reference TRBV5-6 and TRBJ1-2 provide the parts outside the CDR3, is DAGVTQSPTHLIKTRGQQVTLRCSPKSGHDTVSWYQQALGQGPQFIFQYYEEEERQRGNFPDRFSGHQFPNYSSELNVNALLLGDSALYLCASSDTGAANYGYTFGSGTRLTVV.

The rearrangement links TRBV19 to TRBJ1-1, with 7 bases lining up with TRBD1. This CDR3 is 15 amino acids long. Germline CDR1 is LNHDA and CDR2 is SQIVND (reference sequence). V trimming: 1 base; J trimming: 2 bases; junction bases outside the gene matches: 4. CDR3 nucleotides: TGTGCCAGTAGTATAGCCCACAGGGGTAACACTGAAGCTTTCTTT. The encoded protein is CASSIAHRGNTEAFF.

CDR3 nucleotide sequence: TGTGCCAGCAGCCACCGGGACTCCTACGAGCAGTACTTC. Protein sequence: CASSHRDSYEQYF. The chain links TRBV7-2 to TRBJ2-7; perhaps TRBD2 as D (5 bases). The CDR3 length is 13 residues. The V gene's germline CDR1 is SGHTA and CDR2 FQGNSA. Trimming took off 5 bases at V and 0 bases at J, with 8 bases between the two ends.

This chain joins TRBV6-4 and TRBJ1-2; unclear D gene. Per germline, CDR1 MRHNA and CDR2 SNTAGT. The CDR3 runs 14 residues. The germline V and J ends were trimmed by 2 bases and 4 bases, with 11 bases remaining between them. The CDR3 region has the DNA TGTGCCAGCAGTGACGCGGGCAGACCCTATGGCTACACCTTC. Translating it yields CASSDAGRPYGYTF.

The rearrangement links TRBV20-1 to TRBJ1-1; D remains ambiguous. The CDR3 covers 11 residues. V shed 5 bases and J shed 4 bases, with 8 bases lying between them. Germline V gives CDR1 DFQATT, CDR2 SNEGSKA (reference sequence). CDR3 sequence reads: CSALRGTEAFF. The CDR3 bases are TGCAGTGCTCTTCGGGGCACTGAAGCTTTCTTT.

The chain joins TRBV4-3 to TRBJ2-3; no reliable D call. The germline V and J ends were trimmed by 0 bases and 2 bases, with 6 bases remaining between them. The CDR3 runs to 14 residues. Per germline, CDR1 LGHNA and CDR2 YSLEER. The CDR3 region is CASSQDTVTDTQYF. CDR3 nucleotides: TGCGCCAGCAGCCAAGATACGGTCACAGATACGCAGTATTTT.

The CDR3 protein is CASRPGLLLANYGYTF. The CDR3 DNA reads TGTGCCAGCAGACCGGGACTGTTACTTGCTAACTATGGCTACACCTTC. The gene calls are TRBV27 and TRBJ1-2; TRBD1 is a possible D gene (5 bases). The CDR3 spans 16 residues. V was pared by 6 bases and J by 0 bases, with 17 bases between. The germline V gene has CDR1 MNHEY and CDR2 SMNVEV (reference sequence).

Written as DNA, the CDR3 is TGTGCCTGGAGCCCCCTTGGGACAGGGGGCGGAGATAGGACCGGGGAGCTGTTTTTT. It yields the protein CAWSPLGTGGGDRTGELFF. The chain joins TRBV30 to TRBJ2-2; TRBD1 aligns across 12 bases. The CDR3 has 19 amino acids. V dropped 3 bases and J dropped 5; count of bases not matched to a gene: 16. The germline V gene has CDR1 GTSNPN and CDR2 SVGIG (reference sequence).

The V call is TRBV10-2, the J call TRBJ1-2; no definite D call. The CDR3 length is 14 residues. V dropped 5 bases and J dropped 6 bases, with 16 bases sitting between them. Germline values: CDR1 WSHSY, CDR2 SAAADI. CDR3: CASSTGPGLNGYTF. The CDR3 DNA follows: TGCGCCAGCAGTACTGGGCCTGGGCTGAATGGCTACACCTTC.

J is TRBJ2-5 and V is TRBV2; the match to TRBD2 covers 8 bases. Germline CDR1 and CDR2: SNHLY and FYNNEI. This CDR3 has 15 amino acids. J lost 4 bases, V lost 2 bases, and 6 bases had no gene match. The CDR3 coding sequence is TGTGCCAGCAGTGAATCGACGGGGGGGCCAGAGACCCAGTACTTC. As protein: CASSESTGGPETQYF.

The V gene is TRBV5-6, the J gene TRBJ2-1; a possible D gene is TRBD2 (6 bases). Germline lookup yields CDR1 SGHDT and CDR2 YYEEEE. CDR3 length: 16 amino acids. The V and J ends lost 0 bases and 4 bases respectively, with 14 bases between them. The CDR3 sequence is CASSLGPSESYNEQFF. The CDR3, as DNA: TGTGCCAGCAGCTTGGGGCCTAGCGAATCTTACAATGAGCAGTTCTTC.

V usage is TRBV2 and J usage is TRBJ1-4, with D possibly being TRBD1 (5 bases). Per germline, CDR1 SNHLY and CDR2 FYNNEI. The CDR3 runs to 16 residues. Trimming took 10 bases from V and 8 from J, leaving 26 bases between them. The CDR3 DNA reads as TGTGCCACGAGCCTCCATCCGAGGACACATACGGAAAAACTGTTTTTT. Protein product: CATSLHPRTHTEKLFF.

This rearrangement joins TRBV29-1 to TRBJ2-3; 10 positions match TRBD2. The CDR3 extends over 14 amino acids. J was trimmed by 2 bases and V by 6 bases; bases with no gene match: 5. Germline V CDR1 and CDR2: SQVTM, ANQGSEA. In nucleotides, the CDR3 is TGCAGCGTCATCACTAGCGGGGTCACAGATACGCAGTATTTT. Residues: CSVITSGVTDTQYF.

The chain employs TRBV7-8 and TRBJ2-3; 8 bases agree with TRBD2. Germline V CDR1 and CDR2: SGHVS, FQNEAQ. Trimming cost V 2 bases and J 1 base; bases outside gene matches: 5. The CDR3 sequence is 16 residues long. The CDR3 protein is CASSLLGRGGTDTQYF. CDR3 DNA sequence: TGTGCCAGCAGCTTATTGGGGCGGGGGGGCACAGATACGCAGTATTTT. The whole variable domain, filled in from reference TRBV7-8 and TRBJ2-3, reads GAGVSQSPRYKVAKRGQDVALRCDPISGHVSLFWYQQALGQGPEFLTYFQNEAQLDKSGLPSDRFFAERPEGSVSTLKIQRTQQEDSAVYLCASSLLGRGGTDTQYFGPGTRLTVL.

The J gene is TRBJ1-6, the V gene TRBV27; D call uncertain. Between the trimmed V and J ends, which lost 5 bases and 5 bases, there was a span of 16 bases. Germline loops: CDR1 MNHEY, CDR2 SMNVEV (reference sequence). This CDR3 comprises 16 residues. CDR3 sequence (DNA): TGTGCCAGCAGTCGGAACAGCGGAAGTAATAATTCACCCCTCCACTTT. Its translation: CASSRNSGSNNSPLHF.